This TCR beta chain was found in a study of OX40 agonist ivuxolimab in advanced cancers. This clone was seen only once. This CDR3 contains 16 residues. Trimming took 2 bases from V and 4 from J; bases not matched to a gene: 10. In germline, CDR1 is MDHEN, CDR2 SYDVKM. Clones were sequenced by immunoSEQ multiplex PCR, and TCRdb holds only the in-frame ones, with some missing. Counted here are nearly 80,000 clones, approximately 84% occurring once; the ten biggest clones make up more than 20%. The sequences come from CD4+ or CD8+ T cells sorted from blood, collected in a trial of the OX40 agonist ivuxolimab. The receptor comes from an adult with an advanced solid tumor such as melanoma, head and neck, liver or kidney cancer. The chain is built from TRBV28 and TRBJ1-1; TRBD1 agrees at 7 bases. CDR3 sequence: CASSLLATGLGTEAFF. CDR3 nucleotide sequence: TGTGCCAGCAGTTTACTAGCGACAGGGTTGGGCACTGAAGCTTTCTTT.